The clone carrying this T cell receptor beta chain was detected only a few times. Its antigen remains unidentified. Staining for CD45RO/CCR7/CD25/CD127/CD95/CD27 allowed sorting of CD4+ naive, central memory, regulatory and stem cell-like memory cells. The data were obtained in a study of beta chain features in type 1 diabetes. The study, taken as a whole, reports: Patients showed naive, central memory and Treg TCRB repertoires that appeared more similar than those of healthy donors. At VDJ recombination sites, type 1 diabetes patients had fewer insertions and more deleted nucleotides. Shortening of TCRB CDR3s, moderate but significant, appeared in all four CD4+ subsets of Type 1 diabetes patients.

Sequenced material consisted of expressed TCRB transcripts (all of the isolated RNA was reverse transcribed). Sequencing was performed with immunoSEQ multiplex PCR; in TCRdb, only in-frame clones are kept and a portion is missing. The data show under 800,000 clones, with less than 20% seen just once and about 0.097% held by the top ten. This clonotype was sampled from a man aged 18 to 35 in good health. Input material: naive CD4+ T cells from blood.

The CDR3 DNA follows: TGTGCCAGCAGCTTAAGGAGGGTCCCTGGAAACACCATATATTTT. This encodes CASSLRRVPGNTIYF. The gene calls are TRBV7-8 and TRBJ1-3; D is uncertain. This CDR3 contains 15 residues. Germline V gene lookup returns CDR1 SGHVS and CDR2 FQNEAQ. Trimming took off 2 bases at V and 2 bases at J, with 10 bases between the two ends.